Each of the 25 T cell receptor beta chains below was sequenced from the same sample in a study of CD8 T cells in ankylosing spondylitis. Using its own MiXCR run on the 5' RACE reads, TCRdb lists one record per CDR3 protein. In the table there are a few hundred thousand distinct CDR3 sequences, under 20% of which are singletons. The sequencing input was blood, either unsorted or a sorted T cell fraction (not recorded which). The receptor set was obtained from a male donor with ankylosing spondylitis or in good health (not recorded which).

This clonotype has more than one count but fewer than ten. The chain links TRBV15 to TRBJ2-3; D gene uncertain. The CDR3 spans 16 residues. Trimming took 0 bases from V and 2 from J, leaving 12 bases between them. The V gene's germline CDR1 is LNHNV and CDR2 YYDKDF (reference sequence). The CDR3 nucleotides are TGTGCCACCAGCAGAGATTTCATCGACGACACAGATACGCAGTATTTT. Translating gives CATSRDFIDDTDTQYF.

The chain links TRBV12-3 or TRBV12-4 to TRBJ2-7; D is possibly TRBD2 (6 bases). The CDR3 covers 15 residues. With 6 bases removed from V and 2 bases from J, the gap between germline ends came to 17 bases. This CDR3 is CASSLRGLETYEQYF. The CDR3 coding sequence is TGTGCCAGCAGCCTAAGGGGACTCGAGACCTACGAGCAGTACTTC.

V and J are TRBV4-3 and TRBJ1-4, with a possible D match to TRBD1 (5 bases). Trimming took off 0 bases at V and 0 bases at J, with 11 bases between the two ends. The CDR3 runs 17 residues. Germline values: CDR1 LGHNA, CDR2 YSLEER. The chain's CDR3 is CASSQDREGATNEKLFF. The CDR3 DNA reads TGCGCCAGCAGCCAAGATCGGGAAGGGGCAACTAATGAAAAACTGTTTTTT.

CDR3 bases: TGTGCCAGCAGCCCGAGTGCGGGATCTAGCACAGATACGCAGTATTTT. This encodes CASSPSAGSSTDTQYF. This sequence joins TRBV7-8 and TRBJ2-3, with D possibly TRBD2 on 6 matching bases. V lost 5 bases, J lost 0 bases, and 15 bases lay in between. Germline V gene sequence: CDR1 SGHVS, CDR2 FQNEAQ. This CDR3 is 16 amino acids long.

There are a few counts of this clonotype. This chain links TRBV27 with TRBJ1-1, with D possibly being TRBD1 (5 bases). Between the trimmed V and J ends, which lost 4 bases and 7 bases, there was a span of 16 bases. The CDR3 consists of 14 residues. The germline V gene encodes CDR1 MNHEY and CDR2 SMNVEV (reference sequence). CDR3 in DNA: TGTGCCAGCAGTTGGGGTGGGGGACTCGGTGAAGCTTTCTTT. Translation gives CASSWGGGLGEAFF.

The chain couples TRBV2 to TRBJ2-3; 12 nucleotides line up with TRBD2. This CDR3 region has 14 residues. Germline values: CDR1 SNHLY, CDR2 FYNNEI. The V segment lost 11 bases and the J segment 2 bases; nucleotides outside the gene matches: 5. The CDR3 region is CAGGLAGVTDTQYF. In DNA form, the CDR3 reads TGTGCCGGGGGACTAGCGGGCGTCACAGATACGCAGTATTTT. Full variable domain (remainder filled in from reference TRBV2 and TRBJ2-3): EPEVTQTPSHQVTQMGQEVILRCVPISNHLYFYWYRQILGQKVEFLVSFYNNEISEKSEIFDDQFSVERPDGSNFTLKIRSTKLEDSAMYFCAGGLAGVTDTQYFGPGTRLTVL.

This clonotype was detected a few times. This rearrangement joins TRBV29-1 to TRBJ2-7, with D uncertain. The CDR3 runs 15 residues. Trimming removed 3 bases at V and 1 base at J, with 16 bases between. CDR1 is SQVTM, CDR2 ANQGSEA, per germline. This CDR3 reads CSVEAMESASYEQYF. The CDR3 nucleotides read TGCAGCGTTGAGGCGATGGAATCGGCTTCCTACGAGCAGTACTTC.

This clonotype came up a few times. J is TRBJ1-5 and V is TRBV7-9; D is unresolved. Trimming shortened V by 1 base and J by 4 bases, and 11 bases separated the two germline ends. The CDR3 is 15 residues long. CDR1 and CDR2 from the germline V gene are SEHNR and FQNEAQ (reference sequence). CDR3 in amino acids: CASSLGGYLNQPQHF. CDR3 sequence (DNA): TGTGCCAGCAGCTTAGGAGGTTACCTAAATCAGCCCCAGCATTTT.

This clonotype was seen many times. CDR3 residues: CSALTGGAGEAFF. The CDR3 coding sequence is TGCAGCGCCTTGACAGGGGGAGCCGGTGAAGCTTTCTTT. V gene TRBV29-1 combines with J gene TRBJ1-1; 9 nucleotides match TRBD1. Germline CDR1 SQVTM, CDR2 ANQGSEA. The V and J ends lost 7 bases and 7 bases, in that order; junction bases with no gene match: 10. The CDR3 is made up of 13 amino acids.

This clonotype was picked up many times. The chain recombines TRBV12-3 or TRBV12-4 with TRBJ2-7, with D maybe TRBD1 (6 bases). The CDR3 totals 13 residues. V shed 2 bases and J shed 2 bases, with 7 bases lying between them. CDR3 protein: CASSLQGTYEQYF. The CDR3 DNA sequence: TGTGCCAGCAGTTTACAGGGGACCTACGAGCAGTACTTC.

The chain uses TRBV6-1 and TRBJ1-5; tentative D call: TRBD1 (5 bases). There are 13 residues in the CDR3. Germline V CDR1 and CDR2: MNHNS, SASEGT. Trimming shortened V by 3 bases and J by 4 bases, and 7 bases separated the two germline ends. Here the CDR3 DNA reads TGTGCCAGCAGTGAGACAGATAATCAGCCCCAGCATTTT. Translating it yields CASSETDNQPQHF.

In its sample, this clonotype was seen a few times. The genes are TRBV11-2 and TRBJ2-6, with D possibly TRBD1 on 6 matching bases. The CDR3 has 16 amino acids. V was pared by 3 bases and J by 2 bases, with 11 bases between. Germline CDR1 and CDR2: SGHAT and FQNNGV. The CDR3 spells CASSFARGPGANVLTF. The CDR3 DNA follows: TGTGCCAGCAGCTTCGCCAGGGGCCCTGGGGCCAACGTCCTGACTTTC.

The rearrangement joins TRBV2 to TRBJ2-1; D gene ambiguous. The V gene lost 7 bases and the J gene lost 5 bases, with 9 bases spanning the gap. Germline loops: CDR1 SNHLY, CDR2 FYNNEI. The CDR3 totals 12 residues. CDR3 protein: CASNERNNEQFF. The CDR3 coding sequence is TGTGCCAGCAACGAACGGAACAATGAGCAGTTCTTC.

The gene calls are TRBV3-1 and TRBJ2-5, with D tentatively TRBD1 (6 bases). The V end lost 0 bases, the J end lost 2 bases, and 22 bases lay between the germline ends. This CDR3 is built from 19 residues. Germline loops: CDR1 LGHDT, CDR2 YNNKEL (reference sequence). DNA for the CDR3: TGTGCCAGCAGCCAAGATTTTGGGGGCCTGGTTAGATCGCAAGAGACCCAGTACTTC. This sequence encodes CASSQDFGGLVRSQETQYF.

The chain joins TRBV21-1 to TRBJ2-5. TRBV21-1 is listed as a pseudogene. CDR3 length: 13 amino acids. CDR3 loop: CASKEIGTETQYF. As DNA, the CDR3 is TGTGCCAGCAAAGAGATCGGTACAGAGACCCAGTACTTC.

The chain is built from TRBV27 and TRBJ1-2; 7 bases fit TRBD1. Trimming cost V 5 bases and J 7 bases; bases outside gene matches: 10. From germline, CDR1 is MNHEY and CDR2 SMNVEV (reference sequence). There are 14 residues in the CDR3. CDR3 protein: CASSINPGTAGYTF. The CDR3 nucleotides are TGTGCCAGCAGTATCAACCCCGGGACAGCTGGCTACACCTTC.

The chain is built from TRBV29-1 and TRBJ2-1; TRBD1 might be the D (5 bases). The CDR3 sequence is 11 residues long. V lost 6 bases and J lost 4, with 7 bases in between. Germline V gene sequence: CDR1 SQVTM, CDR2 ANQGSEA. CDR3 protein: CSVTEYNEQFF. For the CDR3, the DNA is TGCAGCGTGACAGAATACAATGAGCAGTTCTTC.

This clonotype was counted at least ten times. The V and J genes are TRBV12-3 or TRBV12-4 and TRBJ2-3; D remains ambiguous. CDR3 length: 13 amino acids. Trimming removed 4 bases at V and 9 bases at J, with 14 bases between. The CDR3 loop is CASSYPLGKTQYF. The DNA of the CDR3 is TGTGCCAGCAGTTACCCCTTAGGGAAGACGCAGTATTTT.

The chain employs TRBV7-9 and TRBJ2-2; D is ambiguous. Trimming left V 3 bases short and J 0 bases short, with 14 bases between. CDR1 SEHNR and CDR2 FQNEAQ come from the germline V gene (reference sequence). The CDR3 has 17 amino acids. As DNA, the CDR3 is TGTGCCAGCAGCTTCGCGCCACCCCCTTCGAACACCGGGGAGCTGTTTTTT. This encodes CASSFAPPPSNTGELFF.

V and J are TRBV11-2 and TRBJ2-7; TRBD2 matches 11 bases. The CDR3 totals 15 residues. CDR1 and CDR2 (germline): SGHAT, FQNNGV. The trim removed 1 base at V and 4 bases at J, leaving 3 bases unmatched. The CDR3: CASSLAPSGRYEQYF. The CDR3 coding sequence is TGTGCCAGCAGCTTAGCACCTAGCGGGAGGTACGAGCAGTACTTC.

DNA for the CDR3: TGCAGCGTTGAAGACACCCCGGGACAGTCAGGGGAGACCCAGTACTTC. It yields the protein CSVEDTPGQSGETQYF. The chain recombines TRBV29-1 with TRBJ2-5, with 7 nucleotides matching TRBD1. The germline CDR1 and CDR2 sequences are SQVTM and ANQGSEA. The CDR3 is 16 residues long. The junction had 12 bases not matched to a gene; V was cut back by 0 bases and J by 5 bases.

DNA of the CDR3: TGCGCCAGCAGCCAAGATCAGGGAGGCACTGAAGCTTTCTTT. Translated: CASSQDQGGTEAFF. V usage is TRBV4-1 and J usage is TRBJ1-1; possible D gene TRBD1, 5 bases. Trimming removed 0 bases from V and 4 bases from J, with 9 bases in between. The CDR3 has 14 amino acids. Germline CDR1 MGHRA, CDR2 YSYEKL.

V usage is TRBV3-1 and J usage is TRBJ2-5; no firm D call. Trimming took 1 base from V and 8 from J, leaving 17 bases between them. Germline loops: CDR1 LGHDT, CDR2 YNNKEL (reference sequence). This CDR3 is 15 amino acids long. The CDR3, as DNA: TGTGCCAGCAGCCAAGGACGGCCACATAAAGGCACCCAGTACTTC. Encoded protein: CASSQGRPHKGTQYF.

The genes are TRBV20-1 and TRBJ2-7; no firm D call. V lost 6 bases and J lost 0, with 12 bases in between. The CDR3 spans 13 residues. Germline CDR1 reads DFQATT; CDR2 reads SNEGSKA (reference sequence). The CDR3 DNA reads TGCAGTGCCCAATCTTCCACCTCCTACGAGCAGTACTTC. Amino acid sequence: CSAQSSTSYEQYF.

This clonotype came up many times. The rearrangement joins TRBV6-1 to TRBJ2-6; 14 bases agree with TRBD2. The V and J ends lost 6 bases and 5 bases, in that order; junction bases with no gene match: 6. Germline V CDR1 and CDR2: MNHNS, SASEGT. The CDR3 loop spans 17 amino acids. CDR3 protein: CASSSGTSGSWANVLTF. The DNA for the CDR3 is TGTGCCAGCAGCTCCGGGACTAGCGGGAGTTGGGCCAACGTCCTGACTTTC.